These T cell receptor beta chains were read from a single sample in a study of cytomegalovirus exposure and HLA in healthy donors. The protocol was immunoSEQ multiplex PCR, while the TCRdb copy is restricted to in-frame clones and leaves out a portion. This table has under 150,000 clones, around 85% appearing once. Sequenced input: PBMCs. The receptors shown here come from a boy younger than 18 in good health and CMV-seronegative. Both conserved end residues are trimmed from each CDR3. Each record gives: V gene, CDR3 protein.

TRBV7-2 ASSWGGGTSGRADTQY
TRBV7-2 ASSLRDSPVETQY
TRBV4-3 ASSQSGRAGDEQY
TRBV5-1 ASSKGTGSNEKLF
TRBV7-3 ASGGQLGRGGYT
TRBV19 ASSIGQAPVEAF
TRBV7-2 ASSLRGSGPSGTSYEQY
TRBV7-2 ASSLVRQASYEQY
TRBV4-2 ASSQNRGPNHNEQF
TRBV7-3 ASSLSGRVRYEQY
TRBV29-1 SVGSAPKNEQF
TRBV6-5 ASSSDRDNSPLH
TRBV2 ASSTDRGWGTGELF
TRBV5-4 ASSSSGQGPF
TRBV4-1 ASSQGGTSVHEQY
TRBV9 ASSGPSADTQY
TRBV29-1 SVLEGAKTEAF